This T cell receptor beta chain was captured by sequencing in a study of control samples from healthy donors and cancer patients. Profiling relied on immunoSEQ multiplex PCR, and the TCRdb table lists in-frame clones only, not all of them. The sample contains about 75,000 clones, 84% of which appear only once. From germline, CDR1 is LNHDA and CDR2 SQIVND (reference sequence). CDR3 size: 14 residues. V was pared by 4 bases and J by 4 bases, with 11 bases between. The chain joins TRBV19 to TRBJ1-5, with a possible D match to TRBD1 (6 bases). Sequencing used blood. This sequence was found in a man aged 50 or older in good health. CDR3 nucleotide sequence: TGTGCCAGTAGTAAGGAAGGGGGGAATCAGCCCCAGCATTTT. Protein: CASSKEGGNQPQHF.